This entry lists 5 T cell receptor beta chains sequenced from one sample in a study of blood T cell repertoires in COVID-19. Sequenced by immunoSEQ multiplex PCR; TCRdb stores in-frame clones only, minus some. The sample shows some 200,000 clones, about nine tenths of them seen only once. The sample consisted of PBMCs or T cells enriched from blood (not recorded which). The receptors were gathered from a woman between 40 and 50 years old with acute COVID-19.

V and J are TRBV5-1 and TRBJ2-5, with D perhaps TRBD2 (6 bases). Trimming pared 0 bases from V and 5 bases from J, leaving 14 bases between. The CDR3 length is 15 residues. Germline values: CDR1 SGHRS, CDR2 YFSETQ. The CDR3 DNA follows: TGCGCCAGCAGCTTGGCCGGGGGACTCGGGGAGACCCAGTACTTC. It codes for CASSLAGGLGETQYF.

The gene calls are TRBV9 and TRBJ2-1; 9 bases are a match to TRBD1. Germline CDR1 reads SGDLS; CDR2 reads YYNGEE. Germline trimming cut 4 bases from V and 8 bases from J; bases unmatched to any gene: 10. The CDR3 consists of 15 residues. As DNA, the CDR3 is TGTGCCAGCAGCCCTTTTGGGACAGGGAGGGATGAGCAGTTCTTC. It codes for CASSPFGTGRDEQFF. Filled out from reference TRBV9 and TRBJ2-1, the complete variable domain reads DSGVTQTPKHLITATGQRVTLRCSPRSGDLSVYWYQQSLDQGLQFLIQYYNGEERAKGNILERFSAQQFPDLHSELNLSSLELGDSALYFCASSPFGTGRDEQFFGPGTRLTVL.

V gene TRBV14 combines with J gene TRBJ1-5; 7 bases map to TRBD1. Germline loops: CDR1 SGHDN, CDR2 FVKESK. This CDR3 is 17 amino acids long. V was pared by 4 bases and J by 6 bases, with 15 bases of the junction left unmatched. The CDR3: CASSLRDRNRVLQPQHF. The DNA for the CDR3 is TGTGCCAGCAGCCTACGGGACAGAAACAGGGTACTTCAGCCCCAGCATTTT.

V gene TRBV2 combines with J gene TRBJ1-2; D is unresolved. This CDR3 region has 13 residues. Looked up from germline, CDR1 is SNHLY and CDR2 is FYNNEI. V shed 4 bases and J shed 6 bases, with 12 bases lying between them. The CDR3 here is CASSGRGFNGYTF. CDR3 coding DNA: TGTGCCAGCAGTGGCCGGGGATTTAATGGCTACACCTTC.

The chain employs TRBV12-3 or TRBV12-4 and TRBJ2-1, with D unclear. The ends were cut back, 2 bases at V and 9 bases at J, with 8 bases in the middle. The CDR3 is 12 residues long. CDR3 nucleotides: TGTGCCAGCAGTTTACATACGGGTGAGCAGTTCTTC. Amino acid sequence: CASSLHTGEQFF.